Given below is one TCR beta chain in context. This specimen comes from a study of blood T cell repertoires in COVID-19. Study-level background: Sites across the United States, Italy and Spain contributed samples from acute and convalescent COVID-19. T cells, B-cell-depleted T cells, or PBMCs supplied cDNA or gDNA.

The CDR3 runs 12 residues. CDR1 is LGHDT, CDR2 YNNKEL, per germline (reference sequence). Trimming removed 0 bases from V and 13 bases from J, with 10 bases in between. In the original processing: Amplification of reference gene primers was used by the study to estimate nucleated cell counts. Sequenced by immunoSEQ multiplex PCR; TCRdb stores in-frame clones only, minus some. V, J and clone size derive from that table, while D and trimming were established from the DNA sequence. The table includes some 300,000 clones, more than 80% detected once. The chain links TRBV3-1 (or the pseudogene TRBV3-2) to TRBJ2-1, with unresolved D. This TCR derives from a woman in her fifties or sixties with COVID-19, enrolled during active disease. Sequenced sample: peripheral blood. CDR3 nucleotide sequence: TGTGCCAGCAGCCAAGATCCGGTCAACCAGTTCTTC. Translation gives CASSQDPVNQFF.